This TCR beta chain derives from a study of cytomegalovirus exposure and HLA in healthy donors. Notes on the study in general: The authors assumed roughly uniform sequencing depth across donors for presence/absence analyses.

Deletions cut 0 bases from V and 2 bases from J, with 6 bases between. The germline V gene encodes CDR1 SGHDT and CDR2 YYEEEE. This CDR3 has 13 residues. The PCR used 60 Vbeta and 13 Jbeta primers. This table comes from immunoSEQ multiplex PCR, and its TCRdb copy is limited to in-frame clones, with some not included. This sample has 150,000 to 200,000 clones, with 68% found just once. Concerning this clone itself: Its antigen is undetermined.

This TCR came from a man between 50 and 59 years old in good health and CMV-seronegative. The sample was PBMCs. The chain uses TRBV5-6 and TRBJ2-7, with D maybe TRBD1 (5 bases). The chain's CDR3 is CASSLDRTYEQYF. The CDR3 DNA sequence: TGTGCCAGCAGCTTGGACAGGACCTACGAGCAGTACTTC.